The entry below gives a single TCR beta chain sequence along with its context. Its specificity is not known. The CDR3 loop spans 16 amino acids. Germline CDR1 is LNHNV and CDR2 is YYDKDF (reference sequence). Trimming removed 0 bases from V and 1 base from J, with 10 bases in between. The sample belongs to a study of CD8+ T cells in alopecia areata. As for the study in general: Treated patients swallowed 5 to 10 mg of oral tofacitinib twice daily. A 6-month off-drug phase came after tofacitinib, which had lasted 6 to 18 months.

Patients with alopecia areata provided lesional scalp punch biopsies as well as peripheral blood. Whole-study results and caveats: In lesional scalp, particularly from alopecia totalis/universalis, clonality was higher than in normal scalp.

Sequencing used cDNA as its template, made by extracting RNA and reverse transcribing it. Method: immunoSEQ multiplex PCR; TCRdb's copy keeps in-frame clones and lacks some. The sample lists 200,000 to 250,000 clones, about 53% occurring once. This TCR was sampled from a human donor with alopecia areata. Source: CD4+ T cells sorted from blood, taken at week 0. The chain is built from TRBV15 and TRBJ1-5, with D maybe TRBD1 (5 bases). The CDR3 nucleotides read TGTGCCACCAGCAGAGATATGACAGTGAGCAATCAGCCCCAGCATTTT. As protein: CATSRDMTVSNQPQHF.